These 10 T cell receptor beta chains share one sample of origin, sequenced in a study of Ad26.COV2.S vaccination and SARS-CoV-2 variants. Treatment defined: some 19 received Ad26.COV2.S at low or high dose, single or two shots; 5 received placebo; per-sample allocation not given. Day 63 following the first vaccine or placebo injection was when the samples were taken. The protocol was immunoSEQ multiplex PCR, while the TCRdb copy is restricted to in-frame clones and leaves out a portion. The sample lists 300,000 to 400,000 clones, 85% to 90% seen once, with 5% in the top ten. The sample consisted of peripheral blood, taken in a trial of Ad26.COV2.S vaccine versus placebo. Receptors originate from a person between 18 and 60 years old who received the Ad26.COV2.S COVID-19 vaccine or a placebo.

V and J are TRBV7-2 and TRBJ1-6; the D gene is possibly TRBD1 (5 bases). The length of the CDR3 is 15 residues. V lost 2 bases and J 10 bases, leaving 15 bases between the germline ends. In germline, CDR1 is SGHTA, CDR2 FQGNSA. CDR3 sequence reads: CASSLSPGAGSPLHF. CDR3 DNA: TGTGCCAGCAGCTTATCTCCCGGGGCTGGGTCACCCCTCCACTTT.

The CDR3 sequence is CAWTTGSNQPQHF. The DNA of the CDR3 is TGTGCCTGGACAACAGGCAGCAATCAGCCCCAGCATTTT. The chain has TRBV30 and TRBJ1-5; tentative D call: TRBD1 (5 bases). Trimming took 4 bases from V and 1 from J, leaving 8 bases between them. CDR1 is GTSNPN, CDR2 SVGIG, per germline (reference sequence). The CDR3 runs 13 residues.

The chain joins TRBV5-1 to TRBJ1-1; D ambiguous. Trimming removed 1 base at V and 6 bases at J, with 10 bases between. Germline loops: CDR1 SGHRS, CDR2 YFSETQ. This CDR3 is built from 13 residues. The CDR3 DNA reads as TGCGCCAGCAGCTTGTTCGGGGTCGCTGAAGCTTTCTTT. Protein product: CASSLFGVAEAFF.

The genes are TRBV6-4 and TRBJ2-3, with D hard to call. This CDR3 comprises 16 residues. Germline-derived CDR1 and CDR2 are MRHNA and SNTAGT. V shed 0 bases and J shed 1 base, with 11 bases lying between them. The CDR3 DNA follows: TGTGCCAGCAGTGACTCCCCGGGTGGGGGCACAGATACGCAGTATTTT. The encoded protein is CASSDSPGGGTDTQYF.

This chain uses TRBV10-1 with TRBJ1-2, with D unresolved. CDR1 WNHNN and CDR2 SYGVQD come from the germline V gene (reference sequence). The V end was cut by 6 bases, the J end by 2 bases, with 10 bases between. The CDR3 contains 13 residues. As DNA, the CDR3 is TGCGCCAGCAGCGACGGACGAAACTATGGCTACACCTTC. As protein: CASSDGRNYGYTF.

This chain connects TRBV4-1 to TRBJ1-2; 7 bases are a match to TRBD1. The V segment lost 0 bases and the J segment 5 bases; nucleotides outside the gene matches: 12. The CDR3 extends over 17 amino acids. The germline V gene encodes CDR1 MGHRA and CDR2 YSYEKL. The CDR3 region is CASSQEQRRGRDYGYTF. DNA for the CDR3: TGCGCCAGCAGCCAAGAGCAAAGGAGGGGGCGAGATTATGGCTACACCTTC.

This clone was picked up one time. Sequence at one end of the junction differs from germline and may be a read error. The J gene is TRBJ2-4, the V gene TRBV20-1; D not certain. The length of the CDR3 is 14 residues. Germline-derived CDR1 and CDR2 are DFQATT and SNEGSKA (reference sequence). CDR3 in amino acids: CSASSPRIENIQYF. CDR3 nucleotide sequence: TGCAGTGCTAGTTCCCCAAGAATCGAAAACATTCAGTACTTT.

The rearrangement uses TRBV6-5 and TRBJ1-2, with 7 positions matching TRBD1. The trim removed 0 bases at V and 1 base at J, leaving 2 bases unmatched. CDR3 size: 15 residues. Germline assignment: CDR1 MNHEY and CDR2 SVGAGI. Here the CDR3 DNA reads TGTGCCAGCAGTTACTCGCAGGGGGTTAACTATGGCTACACCTTC. Amino acids: CASSYSQGVNYGYTF.

The gene calls are TRBV3-1 (or the pseudogene TRBV3-2) and TRBJ1-1; D is uncertain. V was pared by 3 bases and J by 0 bases, with 8 bases between. Per germline, CDR1 LGHDT and CDR2 YNNKEL (reference sequence). This CDR3 has 14 residues. In nucleotides, the CDR3 is TGTGCCAGCAGCCACTTTAGCTTGAACACTGAAGCTTTCTTT. It translates to CASSHFSLNTEAFF.

This rearrangement joins TRBV7-6 to TRBJ1-2, with a tentative D call TRBD1 (5 bases). The germline V and J ends were trimmed by 2 bases and 2 bases, with 15 bases remaining between them. CDR1 and CDR2 from the germline V gene are SGHVS and FNYEAQ. CDR3 length equals 16 residues. CDR3 in DNA: TGTGCCAGCAGCTTATTTTTCGGGGAGGGGAACTATGGCTACACCTTC. It translates to CASSLFFGEGNYGYTF. Based on the CDR3 plus reference TRBV7-6 and TRBJ1-2, the full variable domain is GAGVSQSPRYKVTKRGQDVALRCDPISGHVSLYWYRQALGQGPEFLTYFNYEAQQDKSGLPNDRFSAERPEGSISTLTIQRTEQRDSAMYRCASSLFFGEGNYGYTFGSGTRLTVV.